Following are 13 T cell receptor beta chains from one sample sequenced in a study of blood T cell repertoires in COVID-19. This table comes from immunoSEQ multiplex PCR, and its TCRdb copy is limited to in-frame clones, with some not included. The table has about 150,000 clones, roughly 79% seen once. The material sequenced was peripheral blood. These receptors were taken from a woman between 55 and 75 years old with active or convalescent COVID-19.

This chain uses TRBV5-1 with TRBJ1-5; tentative D call: TRBD1 (5 bases). V shed 4 bases and J shed 1 base, with 18 bases lying between them. The CDR3 runs 17 residues. The germline CDR1 and CDR2 sequences are SGHRS and YFSETQ. CDR3 residues: CASSGMGLRASNQPQHF. The CDR3, as DNA: TGCGCCAGCAGCGGGATGGGACTACGCGCCAGCAATCAGCCCCAGCATTTT. Supplemented by reference TRBV5-1 and TRBJ1-5, the full variable domain reads KAGVTQTPRYLIKTRGQQVTLSCSPISGHRSVSWYQQTPGQGLQFLFEYFSETQRNKGNFPGRFSGRQFSNSRSEMNVSTLELGDSALYLCASSGMGLRASNQPQHFGDGTRLSIL.

V and J are TRBV29-1 and TRBJ2-1, with 14 bases matching TRBD2. CDR1 is SQVTM, CDR2 ANQGSEA, per germline. V was clipped by 4 bases and J by 8 bases; unmatched bases: 4. CDR3 size: 14 residues. CDR3 loop: CSVGTSGRRDEQFF. CDR3 DNA sequence: TGCAGCGTTGGGACTAGCGGGAGGAGGGATGAGCAGTTCTTC.

CDR3 coding DNA: TGTGCCACCAGCAGGCCCCCCCCTAGAAGCTTCTCCTACAATGAGCAGTTCTTC. It translates to CATSRPPPRSFSYNEQFF. V is TRBV15 and J is TRBJ2-1; no clear D. The CDR3 covers 18 residues. Germline V gene sequence: CDR1 LNHNV, CDR2 YYDKDF (reference sequence). The V gene lost 3 bases and the J gene lost 0 bases, with 18 bases spanning the gap.

The chain is built from TRBV5-1 and TRBJ1-2; a weak D match, TRBD1 (5 bases). V was cut by 7 bases and J by 3 bases, with 13 bases left in between. This CDR3 has 13 amino acids. The germline V gene has CDR1 SGHRS and CDR2 YFSETQ. The CDR3: CASRTQDDYGYTF. The CDR3 region has the DNA TGCGCCAGCCGGACACAGGACGACTATGGCTACACCTTC.

J is TRBJ2-5 and V is TRBV11-2, with D possibly being TRBD1 (5 bases). Germline CDR1 SGHAT, CDR2 FQNNGV. Trimming pared 1 base from V and 5 bases from J, leaving 14 bases between. The CDR3 extends over 15 amino acids. The CDR3 here is CASSLGRATSETQYF. CDR3 sequence (DNA): TGTGCCAGCAGCTTAGGCAGGGCGACCAGTGAGACCCAGTACTTC.

This chain uses TRBV11-3 with TRBJ2-3, with 9 bases matching TRBD2. Germline loops: CDR1 SGHNT, CDR2 YENEEA. Trimming removed 1 base from V and 3 bases from J; junction bases left unmatched: 8. This CDR3 is 17 amino acids long. CDR3 sequence: CASSLGAPGLATDTQYF. In DNA form, the CDR3 reads TGTGCCAGCAGCTTAGGAGCCCCGGGACTAGCTACAGATACGCAGTATTTT.

The rearrangement uses TRBV4-2 and TRBJ2-1, with 8 bases aligning to TRBD2. The V segment lost 5 bases and the J segment 8 bases; nucleotides outside the gene matches: 8. Germline values: CDR1 LGHNA, CDR2 YNFKEQ. The CDR3 totals 14 residues. DNA of the CDR3: TGTGCCAGCAGCTTAAATAGCGGGAAGGATGAGCAGTTCTTC. This codes for CASSLNSGKDEQFF.

This clone was counted only a few times. The gene calls are TRBV25-1 and TRBJ1-1; D remains unclear. V was clipped by 8 bases and J by 4 bases, with 8 bases between them. Germline lookup yields CDR1 MGHDK and CDR2 SYGVNS. The CDR3 length is 11 residues. CDR3 nucleotides: TGTGCCAGCGGCCGGGGCACTGAAGCTTTCTTT. This gives the protein CASGRGTEAFF.

The CDR3 DNA sequence: TGCGCCAGCAGCTTGGATGCACAGGGAGTAGCCAAAAACATTCAGTACTTC. Protein sequence: CASSLDAQGVAKNIQYF. The V and J genes are TRBV5-1 and TRBJ2-4; TRBD1 might be the D (6 bases). Trimming left V 0 bases short and J 0 bases short, with 13 bases between. This CDR3 is built from 17 residues. Germline V gene data show CDR1 as SGHRS and CDR2 as YFSETQ.

The chain employs TRBV28 and TRBJ2-1, with D perhaps TRBD1 (6 bases). CDR3 length equals 13 residues. V shed 5 bases and J shed 2 bases, with 7 bases lying between them. Germline assignment: CDR1 MDHEN and CDR2 SYDVKM. This CDR3 reads CASSKGAYNEQFF. CDR3 DNA sequence: TGTGCCAGCAGTAAGGGGGCCTACAATGAGCAGTTCTTC.

This sequence joins TRBV6-6 and TRBJ1-3, with 9 nucleotides matching TRBD1. Germline CDR1 reads MNHNY; CDR2 reads SVGAGI (reference sequence). V dropped 5 bases and J dropped 7; count of bases not matched to a gene: 18. This CDR3 region has 18 residues. CDR3 in DNA: TGTGCCAGCAGTCGCAGACAGGGGGGCGGGGATGGAGTGAACACCATATATTTT. Amino acid sequence: CASSRRQGGGDGVNTIYF.

The table lists this clone with a count of one. The chain combines TRBV6-5 with TRBJ2-2, with 10 bases identical to TRBD1. The CDR3 runs to 14 residues. Trimming took 11 bases from V and 5 from J; bases not matched to a gene: 8. Per the germline V gene, CDR1 is MNHEY and CDR2 is SVGAGI. This CDR3 is CAGTSGQGTGELFF. CDR3 sequence (DNA): TGTGCCGGGACCTCGGGACAGGGGACCGGGGAGCTGTTTTTT.

The rearrangement joins TRBV19 to TRBJ2-2; no clear D. V was shortened by 8 bases and J by 5 bases, with 9 bases between the two germline ends. CDR3 length equals 12 residues. The germline V gene has CDR1 LNHDA and CDR2 SQIVND (reference sequence). DNA of the CDR3: TGTGCCAGTTTGAAGGAGACCGGGGAGCTGTTTTTT. Its translation is CASLKETGELFF.